This T cell receptor (beta chain) was observed in a study of Tregs in tolerant kidney transplant recipients. Whole-study findings and limits: Few patients were studied, so findings need validation in larger groups. The most relevant donor-specific Treg TCRbeta repertoire apparently came from expansion with activated donor B cells.

In regard to this clone: Its target is unknown.

Clones were sequenced by immunoSEQ multiplex PCR, and TCRdb holds only the in-frame ones, with some missing. The sample shows some 69,000 clones, 84% of them seen only once. CD4+CD25+CD127- Tregs, CD4+CD25- non-Tregs, CD4 and CD8 cells were sorted. This CDR3 spans 15 amino acids. The trim removed 5 bases at V and 4 bases at J, leaving 10 bases unmatched. Germline V gene sequence: CDR1 GTSNPN, CDR2 SVGIG (reference sequence). Sequencing was carried out using CD4+ T cells from blood. The origin of this receptor is a human donor in good health. The chain combines TRBV30 with TRBJ2-3; the match to TRBD1 covers 9 bases. The CDR3 spells CAWGTGGGIADTQYF. The CDR3 DNA follows: TGTGCCTGGGGTACAGGGGGCGGTATAGCAGATACGCAGTATTTT.